Listed here are 32 T cell receptor beta chains from one sample, sequenced in a study of T cell responses to AZD1222 COVID-19 vaccine. Using immunoSEQ multiplex PCR, the repertoire was profiled, and TCRdb retains in-frame clones only, with some absent. The table lists roughly 140,000 clones, about 90% of them singletons. The material was peripheral blood, obtained on day 0 of AZD1222 vaccination. These receptors all come from an adult in good health.

The chain recombines TRBV7-2 with TRBJ1-1; perhaps TRBD1 as D (6 bases). V was trimmed by 1 base and J by 0 bases, leaving 12 bases between them. The CDR3 covers 16 residues. In germline, CDR1 is SGHTA, CDR2 FQGNSA. This CDR3 reads CASSLGQGTMNTEAFF. The DNA for the CDR3 is TGTGCCAGCAGCTTAGGCCAGGGGACGATGAACACTGAAGCTTTCTTT.

The V call is TRBV5-1, the J call TRBJ1-1; unclear D gene. Trimming removed 5 bases from V and 5 bases from J, with 10 bases in between. Per germline, CDR1 SGHRS and CDR2 YFSETQ. The CDR3 runs to 12 residues. The CDR3 region is CASSLVGTEAFF. The CDR3 DNA reads TGCGCCAGCAGTTTAGTAGGGACTGAAGCTTTCTTT.

The gene calls are TRBV10-3 and TRBJ2-5, with D hard to call. The germline V gene encodes CDR1 ENHRY and CDR2 SYGVKD. V lost 2 bases, J lost 5 bases, and 3 bases lay in between. CDR3 length equals 11 residues. The CDR3, as DNA: TGTGCCATCAGTGAGGGGGAGACCCAGTACTTC. It codes for CAISEGETQYF.

The V and J genes are TRBV7-9 and TRBJ1-5; D is undetermined. The V end was cut by 1 base, the J end by 1 base, with 2 bases between. CDR3 length: 13 amino acids. Germline-derived CDR1 and CDR2 are SEHNR and FQNEAQ (reference sequence). CDR3 amino acids: CASSLDSNQPQHF. Here the CDR3 DNA reads TGTGCCAGCAGCTTAGACAGCAATCAGCCCCAGCATTTT.

This clone was picked up one time. The V gene is TRBV6-2 or TRBV6-3, the J gene TRBJ2-4; 8 bases line up with TRBD1. With 5 bases clipped from V and 3 bases from J, the junction kept 3 bases outside the gene matches. CDR1 is MNHEY and CDR2 is SVGEGT in the germline V gene. There are 14 residues in the CDR3. The CDR3 region has the DNA TGTGCCAGCAGTAACGGACAGGGCAAAAACATTCAGTACTTC. As protein: CASSNGQGKNIQYF.

This chain links TRBV19 with TRBJ1-1; TRBD1 agrees at 9 bases. V trimming: 5 bases; J trimming: 0 bases; junction bases outside the gene matches: 10. The V gene's germline CDR1 is LNHDA and CDR2 SQIVND (reference sequence). The CDR3 sequence is 17 residues long. CDR3 region: CASSAWDRAPMNTEAFF. The CDR3 region has the DNA TGTGCCAGTAGTGCCTGGGACAGGGCACCCATGAACACTGAAGCTTTCTTT.

A remark on this clone: A read error may account for a junction end that differs from germline. In the same sample, other DNA sequences code for this CDR3. V and J are TRBV27 and TRBJ2-2; a weak D match, TRBD2 (6 bases). This CDR3 region has 13 residues. Germline V lookup: CDR1 MNHEY, CDR2 SMNVEV (reference sequence). CDR3 region: CASSLRLAGELFF. The CDR3 DNA reads as TGCGCCAGCAGTCTACGACTAGCCGGGGAGCTGTTTTTT.

This sequence joins TRBV6-2 or TRBV6-3 and TRBJ2-1; TRBD2 matches at 10 bases. CDR3 length: 15 amino acids. V was pared by 0 bases and J by 9 bases, with 5 bases of the junction left unmatched. From germline, CDR1 is MNHEY and CDR2 SVGEGT. CDR3 sequence (DNA): TGTGCCAGCAGTTACTCGGCTAGCGGGAGCTCTGAGCAGTTCTTC. As protein: CASSYSASGSSEQFF.

The chain links TRBV27 to TRBJ2-7; 7 bases are a match to TRBD2. Germline V gene sequence: CDR1 MNHEY, CDR2 SMNVEV (reference sequence). V lost 10 bases, J lost 6 bases, and 6 bases stayed unmatched. The CDR3 sequence is 11 residues long. CDR3 residues: CATSGGGEQYF. The CDR3 DNA reads TGTGCCACCTCGGGGGGAGGCGAGCAGTACTTC.

The gene calls are TRBV27 and TRBJ1-6; D is possibly TRBD1 (5 bases). In germline, CDR1 is MNHEY, CDR2 SMNVEV (reference sequence). Trimming took 2 bases from V and 8 from J, leaving 19 bases between them. The CDR3 contains 17 residues. CDR3 residues: CASSLRGSAGLYSPLHF. CDR3 in DNA: TGTGCCAGCAGTTTAAGGGGTTCCGCAGGGTTATATTCACCCCTCCACTTT.

The V call is TRBV3-1 (or the pseudogene TRBV3-2), the J call TRBJ2-3; 7 bases are a match to TRBD2. J lost 8 bases, V lost 1 base, and 3 bases had no gene match. Looked up from germline, CDR1 is LGHDT and CDR2 is YNNKEL (reference sequence). The CDR3 has 13 residues. In DNA form, the CDR3 reads TGTGCCAGCAGCCAAGGAAGGGAGGGTACGCAGTATTTT. The encoded protein is CASSQGREGTQYF.

V usage is TRBV10-3 and J usage is TRBJ2-7, with 7 bases fitting TRBD2. Germline V gene data show CDR1 as ENHRY and CDR2 as SYGVKD. J was trimmed by 2 bases and V by 1 base; bases with no gene match: 17. The CDR3 contains 19 residues. CDR3 loop: CAISEYSGTLAGVTYEQYF. CDR3 nucleotide sequence: TGTGCCATCAGTGAGTACTCGGGTACCCTCGCGGGGGTAACCTACGAGCAGTACTTC.

The rearrangement links TRBV29-1 to TRBJ1-2; possibly TRBD1 for D (6 bases). The CDR3 sequence is 11 residues long. CDR1 and CDR2 from the germline V gene are SQVTM and ANQGSEA. V lost 1 base to trimming and J lost 6 bases, with 6 bases between them. CDR3 sequence: CSVEGGHGYTF. The DNA of the CDR3 is TGCAGCGTTGAAGGGGGGCATGGCTACACCTTC.

Only one count was recorded for this clone. The chain is built from TRBV5-6 and TRBJ1-2; a weak D match, TRBD1 (5 bases). Germline V gives CDR1 SGHDT, CDR2 YYEEEE. The CDR3 sequence is 14 residues long. Trimming took off 4 bases at V and 3 bases at J, with 13 bases between the two ends. The CDR3 loop reads CASSPLGDDYGYTF. CDR3 DNA sequence: TGTGCCAGCAGCCCGCTGGGGGACGACTATGGCTACACCTTC.

The chain joins TRBV7-2 to TRBJ2-2; the D gene is possibly TRBD2 (6 bases). The germline CDR1 and CDR2 sequences are SGHTA and FQGNSA. The CDR3 totals 15 residues. The V gene lost 6 bases and the J gene lost 6 bases, with 17 bases spanning the gap. In nucleotides, the CDR3 is TGTGCCAGCAGTTGGGGAGGTACTAGTTCCGGGGAGCTGTTTTTT. Translated, it gives CASSWGGTSSGELFF.

The V and J genes are TRBV7-9 and TRBJ1-2; 8 bases line up with TRBD1. The CDR3 totals 15 residues. Germline V gene lookup returns CDR1 SEHNR and CDR2 FQNEAQ (reference sequence). V was pared by 5 bases and J by 8 bases, with 13 bases of the junction left unmatched. The CDR3 DNA reads TGTGCCAGCAGCCCCGTAGACCGACAGGGGATCGGCTACACCTTC. Translated: CASSPVDRQGIGYTF.

This chain joins TRBV21-1 and TRBJ2-7; the table calls TRBD2, which could not be checked here. TRBV21-1 is recorded as a pseudogene. There are 15 residues in the CDR3. The CDR3 is CASSIGVADPYEQYF. The DNA of the CDR3 is TGTGCCAGCAGCATTGGGGTAGCGGACCCCTACGAGCAGTACTTC.

The chain links TRBV5-1 to TRBJ2-2; 12 nucleotides line up with TRBD1. V shed 0 bases and J 6 bases; nucleotides not matched to a gene: 6. The CDR3 extends over 17 amino acids. CDR1 SGHRS and CDR2 YFSETQ come from the germline V gene. The CDR3 region has the DNA TGCGCCAGCAGCTTGGAGGGACAGGGGGCAACTTCCGGGGAGCTGTTTTTT. It encodes CASSLEGQGATSGELFF.

This rearrangement joins TRBV12-3 or TRBV12-4 to TRBJ1-1; 8 bases align to TRBD1. The CDR3 spans 13 residues. The J segment lost 4 bases and the V segment lost 3 bases, leaving 1 base of the junction unmatched. CDR3 residues: CASSLDRATEAFF. CDR3 nucleotides: TGTGCCAGCAGTTTGGACAGGGCCACTGAAGCTTTCTTT.

The chain couples TRBV28 to TRBJ1-5; 7 nucleotides agree with TRBD1. The germline gives CDR1 MDHEN, CDR2 SYDVKM. The V and J ends lost 7 bases and 6 bases, in that order; junction bases with no gene match: 12. The CDR3 length is 15 residues. Written as DNA, the CDR3 is TGTGCCAGCACACCCTTGACAGGGCTGGCTCAGCCCCAGCATTTT. Its protein is CASTPLTGLAQPQHF. The complete variable domain, with remaining parts taken from reference TRBV28 and TRBJ1-5, reads DVKVTQSSRYLVKRTGEKVFLECVQDMDHENMFWYRQDPGLGLRLIYFSYDVKMKEKGDIPEGYSVSREKKERFSLILESASTNQTSMYLCASTPLTGLAQPQHFGDGTRLSIL.

This rearrangement joins TRBV7-3 to TRBJ2-7; a possible D gene is TRBD1 (5 bases). Germline V gene data show CDR1 as SGHTA and CDR2 as FQGTGA. The V end was cut by 2 bases, the J end by 4 bases, with 15 bases between. This CDR3 has 15 residues. The CDR3 is CASSLYPGLGYEQYF. In DNA form, the CDR3 reads TGTGCCAGCAGCTTATATCCAGGGCTTGGGTACGAGCAGTACTTC. Complete variable domain (other parts from reference TRBV7-3 and TRBJ2-7): GAGVSQTPSNKVTEKGKYVELRCDPISGHTALYWYRQSLGQGPEFLIYFQGTGAADDSGLPNDRFFAVRPEGSVSTLKIQRTERGDSAVYLCASSLYPGLGYEQYFGPGTRLTVT.

The chain couples TRBV27 to TRBJ1-4; D might be TRBD1 (6 bases). From germline, CDR1 is MNHEY and CDR2 SMNVEV (reference sequence). Trimming took 5 bases from V and 4 from J, leaving 20 bases between them. This CDR3 is built from 17 residues. The CDR3 protein is CASSPRGFRGDNEKLFF. Here the CDR3 DNA reads TGTGCCAGCAGTCCCAGGGGTTTTCGAGGGGATAATGAAAAACTGTTTTTT.

The rearrangement uses TRBV19 and TRBJ2-3; the D is unclear. Germline V CDR1 and CDR2: LNHDA, SQIVND (reference sequence). This CDR3 is built from 17 residues. V lost 5 bases and J lost 2, with 20 bases in between. In DNA, the CDR3 is TGTGCCAGTAGTCCTCCCCATATTGTCACGATCACAGATACGCAGTATTTT. This gives the protein CASSPPHIVTITDTQYF. The variable domain in full, with the rest retrieved from reference TRBV19 and TRBJ2-3, is DGGITQSPKYLFRKEGQNVTLSCEQNLNHDAMYWYRQDPGQGLRLIYYSQIVNDFQKGDIAEGYSVSREKKESFPLTVTSAQKNPTAFYLCASSPPHIVTITDTQYFGPGTRLTVL.

The chain employs TRBV6-1 and TRBJ2-2; a weak D match, TRBD1 (5 bases). This CDR3 has 16 amino acids. V was trimmed by 3 bases and J by 1 base, leaving 12 bases between them. Germline-derived CDR1 and CDR2 are MNHNS and SASEGT. The CDR3 DNA sequence: TGTGCCAGCAGTGATCGTCTTAGGGGGAACACCGGGGAGCTGTTTTTT. It translates to CASSDRLRGNTGELFF.

The gene calls are TRBV18 and TRBJ1-4; no definite D call. CDR3 length equals 13 residues. Looked up from germline, CDR1 is KGHSH and CDR2 is LQKENI. V was clipped by 3 bases and J by 8 bases, with 10 bases between them. CDR3 in amino acids: CASSPVGQEKLFF. The CDR3 coding sequence is TGTGCCAGCTCACCGGTAGGGCAGGAAAAACTGTTTTTT.

The chain links TRBV4-1 to TRBJ2-3, with D possibly TRBD1 on 6 matching bases. There are 16 residues in the CDR3. V lost 0 bases to trimming and J lost 5 bases, with 15 bases between them. Germline lookup yields CDR1 MGHRA and CDR2 YSYEKL. This CDR3 is CASSQESAGAEDTQYF. The CDR3 nucleotides read TGCGCCAGCAGCCAAGAATCGGCAGGGGCCGAAGATACGCAGTATTTT.

The CDR3 nucleotides read TGTGCCAGCTCCCCTGGCGGGGGGGCCGGTACGCAGTATTTT. Protein: CASSPGGGAGTQYF. The chain uses TRBV13 and TRBJ2-3, with 9 positions matching TRBD2. The CDR3 contains 14 residues. V was clipped by 8 bases and J by 8 bases; unmatched bases: 11. Germline loops: CDR1 PRHDT, CDR2 FYEKMQ (reference sequence).

The J gene is TRBJ2-2, the V gene TRBV7-2; no firm D call. The germline gives CDR1 SGHTA, CDR2 FQGNSA. V was shortened by 5 bases and J by 4 bases, with 8 bases between the two germline ends. The CDR3 extends over 13 amino acids. Written as DNA, the CDR3 is TGTGCCAGCAGCCCTAAGCGCACCGGGGAGCTGTTTTTT. Translating gives CASSPKRTGELFF.

The V and J genes are TRBV13 and TRBJ2-1; 12 bases line up with TRBD1. CDR1 PRHDT and CDR2 FYEKMQ come from the germline V gene (reference sequence). After removal of 6 bases from V and 8 bases from J, the junction contained 8 bases not matched to a gene. This CDR3 comprises 15 residues. The CDR3 coding sequence is TGTGCCAGCAGTTCTCCGGGACAGGGGGCGGATGAGCAGTTCTTC. Amino acids: CASSSPGQGADEQFF. Using reference TRBV13 and TRBJ2-1 for the parts outside the CDR3, the full variable domain is AAGVIQSPRHLIKEKRETATLKCYPIPRHDTVYWYQQGPGQDPQFLISFYEKMQSDKGSIPDRFSAQQFSDYHSELNMSSLELGDSALYFCASSSPGQGADEQFFGPGTRLTVL.

The V gene is TRBV3-1 (or the pseudogene TRBV3-2), the J gene TRBJ2-5, with unresolved D. Germline-derived CDR1 and CDR2 are LGHDT and YNNKEL (reference sequence). Trimming cost V 6 bases and J 1 base, with 18 bases left between them. The CDR3 loop spans 16 amino acids. CDR3 coding DNA: TGTGCCAGCAGGCTCGGGTGGCACGTCGGCCAAGAGACCCAGTACTTC. Translating it yields CASRLGWHVGQETQYF.

V and J are TRBV28 and TRBJ1-6; D unresolved. The CDR3 consists of 15 residues. Germline values: CDR1 MDHEN, CDR2 SYDVKM. V shed 3 bases and J shed 2 bases, with 8 bases lying between them. As DNA, the CDR3 is TGTGCCAGCAGTTTGGGTGCGGCCTATAATTCACCCCTCCACTTT. The encoded protein is CASSLGAAYNSPLHF. The whole variable domain, filled in from reference TRBV28 and TRBJ1-6, reads DVKVTQSSRYLVKRTGEKVFLECVQDMDHENMFWYRQDPGLGLRLIYFSYDVKMKEKGDIPEGYSVSREKKERFSLILESASTNQTSMYLCASSLGAAYNSPLHFGNGTRLTVT.

The chain recombines TRBV3-1 (or the pseudogene TRBV3-2) with TRBJ2-5, with 12 bases fitting TRBD2. V dropped 0 bases and J dropped 4; count of bases not matched to a gene: 6. The germline V gene encodes CDR1 LGHDT and CDR2 YNNKEL (reference sequence). This CDR3 has 17 residues. The CDR3: CASSQDPLAGGRETQYF. CDR3 coding DNA: TGTGCCAGCAGCCAAGATCCGCTAGCGGGAGGGCGAGAGACCCAGTACTTC.